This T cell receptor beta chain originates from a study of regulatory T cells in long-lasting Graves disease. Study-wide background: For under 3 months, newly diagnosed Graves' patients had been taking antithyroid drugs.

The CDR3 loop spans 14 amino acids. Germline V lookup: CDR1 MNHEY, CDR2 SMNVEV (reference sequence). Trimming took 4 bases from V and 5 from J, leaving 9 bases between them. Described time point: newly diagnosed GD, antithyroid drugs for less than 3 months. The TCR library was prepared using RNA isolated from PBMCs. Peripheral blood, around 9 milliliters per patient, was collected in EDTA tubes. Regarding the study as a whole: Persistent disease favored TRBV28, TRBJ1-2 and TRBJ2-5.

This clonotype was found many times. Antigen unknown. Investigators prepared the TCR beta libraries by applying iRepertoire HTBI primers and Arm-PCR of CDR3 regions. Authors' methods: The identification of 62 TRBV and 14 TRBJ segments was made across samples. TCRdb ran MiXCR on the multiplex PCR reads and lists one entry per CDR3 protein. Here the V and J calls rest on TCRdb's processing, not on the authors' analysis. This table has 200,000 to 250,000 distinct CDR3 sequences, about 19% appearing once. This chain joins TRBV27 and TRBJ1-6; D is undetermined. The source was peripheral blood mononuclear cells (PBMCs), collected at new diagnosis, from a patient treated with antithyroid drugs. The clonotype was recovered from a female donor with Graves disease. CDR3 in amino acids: CASSWLQNNSPLHF. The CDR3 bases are TGTGCCAGCAGTTGGTTGCAGAATAATTCACCCCTCCACTTT.